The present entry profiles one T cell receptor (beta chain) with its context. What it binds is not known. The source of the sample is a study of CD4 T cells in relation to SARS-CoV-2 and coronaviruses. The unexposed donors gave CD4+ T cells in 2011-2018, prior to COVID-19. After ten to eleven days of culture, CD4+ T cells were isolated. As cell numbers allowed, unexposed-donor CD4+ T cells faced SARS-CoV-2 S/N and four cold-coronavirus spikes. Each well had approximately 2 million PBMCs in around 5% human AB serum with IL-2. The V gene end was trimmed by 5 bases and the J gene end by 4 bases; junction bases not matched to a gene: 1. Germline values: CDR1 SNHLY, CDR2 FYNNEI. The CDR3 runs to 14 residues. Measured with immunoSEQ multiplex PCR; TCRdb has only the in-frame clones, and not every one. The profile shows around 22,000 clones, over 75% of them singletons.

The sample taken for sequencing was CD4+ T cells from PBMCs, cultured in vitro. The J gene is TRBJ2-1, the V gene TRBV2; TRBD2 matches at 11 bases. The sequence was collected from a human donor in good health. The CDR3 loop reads CASSRLAGYNEQFF. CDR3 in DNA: TGTGCCAGCAGTCGACTAGCGGGGTACAATGAGCAGTTCTTC. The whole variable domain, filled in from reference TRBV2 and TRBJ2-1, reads EPEVTQTPSHQVTQMGQEVILRCVPISNHLYFYWYRQILGQKVEFLVSFYNNEISEKSEIFDDQFSVERPDGSNFTLKIRSTKLEDSAMYFCASSRLAGYNEQFFGPGTRLTVL.